A single sample is the source of the 27 T cell receptor beta chains below, sequenced in a study of shared clonotypes between healthy human individuals (dated by TCRdb to between 2020 and 2021). Library generation was performed with the immunoSEQ multiplex PCR assay. This is the immuneACCESS table as TCRdb keeps it, with only in-frame sequences that have V and J called. A part of the clones is gone; compared with another copy, unresolved V genes explain less than half, and the rest is unexplained. A total of about 2.3 million clones appear in this sample, 80% to 95% of them only once. The leading ten clones occupy roughly 0.34% of the sample. Specimen: naive CD4+ T cells from PBMCs. The intended sense of this specimen's cell subset or site label: CD45RA+ positively selected. Receptors were obtained from a man aged 18 to 29 in good health. Some clones in this sample may be carry-over from other donors' samples.

This chain uses TRBV12-1 with TRBJ2-2; TRBD2 is taken as the D call from the table, unchecked against the DNA. TRBV12-1 is tagged as a pseudogene. CDR3 length: 17 amino acids. CDR3 coding DNA: TGTGCCAGCAGCTCCATCAGGGCGGGAGTTTGTCCCGGGGAGCTGTTTTTT. Translating gives CASSSIRAGVCPGELFF.

In the case of this clone: A read error may produce the germline difference seen at one junction end. The chain links TRBV4-1 to TRBJ2-7; unclear D gene. There are 13 residues in the CDR3. The germline V gene encodes CDR1 MGHRA and CDR2 YSYEKL. The CDR3 here is CAGSQATFYEQYF. CDR3 bases: TGCGCCGGCAGCCAAGCCACGTTTTACGAGCAGTACTTC.

This clone was seen a handful of times. The chain has TRBV7-9 and TRBJ1-1; D gene ambiguous. CDR1 is SEHNR, CDR2 FQNEAQ, per germline (reference sequence). The length of the CDR3 is 11 residues. With 5 bases removed from V and 3 bases from J, the gap between germline ends came to 4 bases. The CDR3 reads CASSHDTEAFF. The DNA of the CDR3 is TGTGCCAGCAGCCATGACACTGAAGCTTTCTTT.

The chain joins TRBV7-2 to TRBJ2-7; maybe TRBD1 (5 bases). This CDR3 spans 14 amino acids. CDR1 is SGHTA and CDR2 is FQGNSA in the germline V gene. Trimming removed 5 bases from V and 5 bases from J, with 16 bases in between. In DNA form, the CDR3 reads TGTGCCAGCAGCCCGATCTGGGTAGGGGACGAGCAGTACTTC. Translating gives CASSPIWVGDEQYF.

The chain links TRBV7-9 to TRBJ2-5, with D possibly TRBD1 on 5 matching bases. The V gene lost 0 bases and the J gene lost 7 bases, with 15 bases spanning the gap. Per the germline V gene, CDR1 is SEHNR and CDR2 is FQNEAQ (reference sequence). This CDR3 has 15 residues. CDR3 amino acids: CASSLASGQGGTQYF. CDR3 sequence (DNA): TGTGCCAGCAGCTTAGCTTCAGGGCAGGGTGGGACCCAGTACTTC.

The chain combines TRBV6-5 with TRBJ1-2; TRBD1 matches at 7 bases. Germline CDR1 and CDR2: MNHEY and SVGAGI. CDR3 length: 16 amino acids. Trimming took 0 bases from V and 1 from J; bases not matched to a gene: 5. The CDR3: CASSYSYRDSNYGYTF. CDR3 in DNA: TGTGCCAGCAGTTACTCGTACCGGGACAGTAACTATGGCTACACCTTC.

CDR3 protein: CASSPQFNYGYTF. CDR3 coding DNA: TGTGCCAGCTCACCACAGTTCAACTATGGCTACACCTTC. The chain recombines TRBV18 with TRBJ1-2, with D unresolved. V dropped 1 base and J dropped 2 bases, with 5 bases sitting between them. CDR3 size: 13 residues. Germline values: CDR1 KGHSH, CDR2 LQKENI.

The genes are TRBV5-1 and TRBJ1-4; D call uncertain. V lost 4 bases and J 3 bases, leaving 7 bases between the germline ends. CDR3 size: 13 residues. Per the germline V gene, CDR1 is SGHRS and CDR2 is YFSETQ. The CDR3 spells CASSIGANEKLFF. CDR3 nucleotides: TGCGCCAGCAGCATTGGGGCTAATGAAAAACTGTTTTTT.

V usage is TRBV10-1 and J usage is TRBJ2-3; TRBD1 agrees at 10 bases. The CDR3 has 15 residues. J gave up 1 base and V 7 bases, and 5 bases lay outside the gene matches. CDR1 and CDR2 (germline): WNHNN, SYGVQD (reference sequence). CDR3 amino acids: CASTLGTGGTDTQYF. For the CDR3, the DNA is TGCGCCAGCACCCTAGGGACAGGGGGCACAGATACGCAGTATTTT.

The J gene is TRBJ1-2, the V gene TRBV28; the D gene is possibly TRBD1 (5 bases). Per germline, CDR1 MDHEN and CDR2 SYDVKM. Trimming cost V 7 bases and J 4 bases, with 19 bases left between them. The CDR3 covers 15 residues. CDR3 sequence (DNA): TGTGCCAGCACCGAAGGAGGGGCCGGACTCTATGGCTACACCTTC. Translated, it gives CASTEGGAGLYGYTF.

In its sample, this clone was seen once. V is TRBV11-2 and J is TRBJ2-7, with D perhaps TRBD2 (6 bases). The germline V gene has CDR1 SGHAT and CDR2 FQNNGV. This CDR3 region has 16 residues. Trimming took 1 base from V and 2 from J, leaving 15 bases between them. The CDR3 loop is CASSLGRGASPYEQYF. The DNA for the CDR3 is TGTGCCAGCAGCTTAGGGCGGGGCGCAAGTCCCTACGAGCAGTACTTC.

The chain combines TRBV18 with TRBJ1-2; unclear D gene. Germline CDR1 is KGHSH and CDR2 is LQKENI. CDR3 length equals 14 residues. Trimming pared 2 bases from V and 2 bases from J, leaving 9 bases between. The CDR3 DNA follows: TGTGCCAGCTCACCAACTAAACAGAACTATGGCTACACCTTC. Protein product: CASSPTKQNYGYTF. Based on the CDR3 plus reference TRBV18 and TRBJ1-2, the full variable domain is NAGVMQNPRHLVRRRGQEARLRCSPMKGHSHVYWYRQLPEEGLKFMVYLQKENIIDESGMPKERFSAEFPKEGPSILRIQQVVRGDSAAYFCASSPTKQNYGYTFGSGTRLTVV.

The chain recombines TRBV5-1 with TRBJ1-5; possible D gene TRBD1, 6 bases. The V end lost 0 bases, the J end lost 4 bases, and 11 bases lay between the germline ends. Germline CDR1 reads SGHRS; CDR2 reads YFSETQ. The CDR3 extends over 15 amino acids. The CDR3 loop is CASSLVGGANQPQHF. In nucleotides, the CDR3 is TGCGCCAGCAGCTTGGTGGGGGGGGCGAATCAGCCCCAGCATTTT.

The J gene is TRBJ1-1, the V gene TRBV19, with D maybe TRBD1 (6 bases). Germline V gene lookup returns CDR1 LNHDA and CDR2 SQIVND (reference sequence). The CDR3 contains 15 residues. V lost 8 bases and J 2 bases, leaving 18 bases between the germline ends. For the CDR3, the DNA is TGTGCCAGTGAGGATGGGGGGCTCGGAAACACTGAAGCTTTCTTT. Its translation: CASEDGGLGNTEAFF. The entire variable domain, with the rest obtained from reference TRBV19 and TRBJ1-1, is as follows: DGGITQSPKYLFRKEGQNVTLSCEQNLNHDAMYWYRQDPGQGLRLIYYSQIVNDFQKGDIAEGYSVSREKKESFPLTVTSAQKNPTAFYLCASEDGGLGNTEAFFGQGTRLTVV.

Here the CDR3 reads CASSPGQGQNEKLFF. CDR3 nucleotides: TGCGCCAGCAGCCCTGGACAAGGGCAAAATGAAAAACTGTTTTTT. The chain carries TRBV5-1 and TRBJ1-4; D is possibly TRBD1 (5 bases). From germline, CDR1 is SGHRS and CDR2 YFSETQ. The CDR3 covers 15 residues. V shed 4 bases and J shed 5 bases, with 15 bases lying between them.

As for this clone: Within the sample, other DNA sequences also encode this same CDR3. CDR3 DNA: TGTGCCAGCAGACGGACAGGGGAAGAGACCCAGTACTTC. It codes for CASRRTGEETQYF. V and J are TRBV5-4 and TRBJ2-5, with 9 bases fitting TRBD1. CDR3 length: 13 amino acids. Trimming removed 5 bases from V and 3 bases from J; junction bases left unmatched: 2. CDR1 SGHNT and CDR2 YYREEE come from the germline V gene (reference sequence).

The chain recombines TRBV25-1 with TRBJ1-2, with 9 bases identical to TRBD1. Germline V gene data show CDR1 as MGHDK and CDR2 as SYGVNS. The CDR3 length is 16 residues. V lost 9 bases and J lost 0; bases outside the gene matches: 11. The CDR3 region is CARRSGTGPSNYGYTF. Here the CDR3 DNA reads TGTGCCAGGAGGTCCGGGACAGGGCCTTCTAACTATGGCTACACCTTC.

The genes are TRBV14 and TRBJ1-5; D is unresolved. The CDR3 consists of 16 residues. CDR1 is SGHDN, CDR2 FVKESK, per germline. V dropped 1 base and J dropped 4 bases, with 14 bases sitting between them. CDR3 sequence: CASSQVSVSDNQPQHF. The CDR3 bases are TGTGCCAGCAGCCAAGTTTCCGTGTCAGATAATCAGCCCCAGCATTTT.

The chain recombines TRBV11-3 with TRBJ2-2; a possible D gene is TRBD2 (6 bases). This CDR3 has 18 amino acids. Germline CDR1 is SGHNT and CDR2 is YENEEA. V lost 3 bases to trimming and J lost 7 bases, with 24 bases between them. The CDR3 DNA reads as TGTGCCAGCAGCTTTAACTCAATCGGGACGGCGGGGAACGGGGAGCTGTTTTTT. Its translation: CASSFNSIGTAGNGELFF.

The V and J genes are TRBV25-1 and TRBJ2-1; 9 bases line up with TRBD2. J gave up 7 bases and V 0 bases, and 10 bases lay outside the gene matches. Per germline, CDR1 MGHDK and CDR2 SYGVNS. The CDR3 contains 17 residues. CDR3 residues: CASSEYFSGRIRNEQFF. The DNA for the CDR3 is TGTGCCAGCAGTGAATATTTCAGCGGGAGGATAAGGAATGAGCAGTTCTTC. The variable domain in full, with the rest retrieved from reference TRBV25-1 and TRBJ2-1, is EADIYQTPRYLVIGTGKKITLECSQTMGHDKMYWYQQDPGMELHLIHYSYGVNSTEKGDLSSESTVSRIRTEHFPLTLESARPSHTSQYLCASSEYFSGRIRNEQFFGPGTRLTVL.

The V and J genes are TRBV7-9 and TRBJ1-5; D gene uncertain. This CDR3 is 12 amino acids long. CDR1 and CDR2 (germline): SEHNR, FQNEAQ (reference sequence). V lost 6 bases to trimming and J lost 4 bases, with 7 bases between them. The chain's CDR3 is CASSPSNQPQHF. For the CDR3, the DNA is TGTGCCAGCAGTCCCAGTAATCAGCCCCAGCATTTT.

Comments on this clone: Other DNA sequences in this specimen translate into the identical CDR3. V usage is TRBV28 and J usage is TRBJ2-5, with D perhaps assigned TRBD1 or TRBD2 (5 bases each). This CDR3 comprises 13 residues. Looked up from germline, CDR1 is MDHEN and CDR2 is SYDVKM. V lost 6 bases and J 5 bases, leaving 13 bases between the germline ends. CDR3 DNA: TGTGCCAGCAGCTCCCAGGGACGGGAGACCCAGTACTTC. It translates to CASSSQGRETQYF.

The CDR3 nucleotides read TGCGCCAGCAGCCAAGGTTTGACAGGGACCTACAATGAGCAGTTCTTC. Translation: CASSQGLTGTYNEQFF. The rearrangement uses TRBV4-3 and TRBJ2-1; 7 bases are a match to TRBD1. Germline V gives CDR1 LGHNA, CDR2 YSLEER. The CDR3 is 16 residues long. Trimming at V came to 1 base and at J to 2 bases, leaving 5 bases not matched to a gene.

V is TRBV29-1 and J is TRBJ2-7; 10 bases match TRBD2. J was trimmed by 4 bases and V by 5 bases; bases with no gene match: 8. The CDR3 runs 14 residues. The germline V gene encodes CDR1 SQVTM and CDR2 ANQGSEA. The CDR3 nucleotides read TGCAGCGTTTTAAAACTAGCGGGACGTTACGAGCAGTACTTC. Residues: CSVLKLAGRYEQYF.

This rearrangement joins TRBV7-7 to TRBJ1-1, with a tentative D call TRBD1 (6 bases). V lost 2 bases to trimming and J lost 1 base, with 17 bases between them. Germline CDR1 reads SSHAT; CDR2 reads FNYEAQ (reference sequence). CDR3 length: 17 residues. The CDR3 sequence: CASSLWEPNRENTEAFF. The DNA for the CDR3 is TGTGCCAGCAGCTTATGGGAACCCAACAGGGAGAACACTGAAGCTTTCTTT.

V gene TRBV12-5 combines with J gene TRBJ2-3, with unresolved D. The CDR3 has 14 amino acids. Per the germline V gene, CDR1 is LGHNT and CDR2 is FRNRAP. Trimming stripped 1 base from V and 0 bases from J, with 5 bases between. CDR3 amino acids: CASGLAASTDTQYF. The CDR3 DNA reads TGTGCTAGTGGTTTGGCGGCGAGCACAGATACGCAGTATTTT. Full variable domain (missing parts from reference TRBV12-5 and TRBJ2-3): DARVTQTPRHKVTEMGQEVTMRCQPILGHNTVFWYRQTMMQGLELLAYFRNRAPLDDSGMPKDRFSAEMPDATLATLKIQPSEPRDSAVYFCASGLAASTDTQYFGPGTRLTVL.

The chain links TRBV28 to TRBJ2-1, with 7 bases aligning to TRBD1. This CDR3 spans 17 amino acids. The V and J ends lost 5 bases and 4 bases, in that order; junction bases with no gene match: 14. Germline values: CDR1 MDHEN, CDR2 SYDVKM. The CDR3 is CASSLPTTGIFYNEQFF. The CDR3, as DNA: TGTGCCAGCAGTCTCCCAACGACAGGGATTTTTTACAATGAGCAGTTCTTC.